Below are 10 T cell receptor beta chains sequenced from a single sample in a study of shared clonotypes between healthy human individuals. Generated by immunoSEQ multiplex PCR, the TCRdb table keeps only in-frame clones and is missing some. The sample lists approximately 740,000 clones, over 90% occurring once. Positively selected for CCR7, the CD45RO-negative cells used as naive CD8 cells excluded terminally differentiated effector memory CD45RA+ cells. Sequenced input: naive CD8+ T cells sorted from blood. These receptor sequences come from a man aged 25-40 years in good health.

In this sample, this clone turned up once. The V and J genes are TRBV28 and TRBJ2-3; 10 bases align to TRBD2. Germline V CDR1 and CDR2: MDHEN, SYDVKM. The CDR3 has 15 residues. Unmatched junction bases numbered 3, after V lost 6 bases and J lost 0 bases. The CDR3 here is CASSPTSGSTDTQYF. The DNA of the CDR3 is TGTGCCAGCAGCCCGACTAGCGGGAGCACAGATACGCAGTATTTT.

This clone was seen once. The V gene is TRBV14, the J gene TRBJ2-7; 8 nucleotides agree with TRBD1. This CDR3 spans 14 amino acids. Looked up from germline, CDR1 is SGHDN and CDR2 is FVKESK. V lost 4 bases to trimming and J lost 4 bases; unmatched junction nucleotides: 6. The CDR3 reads CASSLSGQAYEQYF. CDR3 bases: TGTGCCAGCAGCCTATCGGGACAGGCTTACGAGCAGTACTTC.

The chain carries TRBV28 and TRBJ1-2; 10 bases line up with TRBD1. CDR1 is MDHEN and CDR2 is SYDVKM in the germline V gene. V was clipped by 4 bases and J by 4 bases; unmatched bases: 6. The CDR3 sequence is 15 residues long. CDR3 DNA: TGTGCCAGCAGTTCGAGACAGGGGGCGATCTATGGCTACACCTTC. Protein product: CASSSRQGAIYGYTF.

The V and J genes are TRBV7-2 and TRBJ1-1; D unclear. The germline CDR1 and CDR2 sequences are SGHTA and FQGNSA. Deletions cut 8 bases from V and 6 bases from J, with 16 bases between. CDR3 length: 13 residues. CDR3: CASAPSVASEAFF. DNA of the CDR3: TGTGCCAGCGCCCCGTCGGTAGCCTCTGAAGCTTTCTTT.

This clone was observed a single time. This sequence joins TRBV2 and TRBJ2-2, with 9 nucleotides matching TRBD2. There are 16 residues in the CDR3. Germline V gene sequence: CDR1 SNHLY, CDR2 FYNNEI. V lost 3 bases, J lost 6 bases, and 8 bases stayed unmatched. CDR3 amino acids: CASSEDRTSGPGELFF. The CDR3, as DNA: TGTGCCAGCAGTGAGGACAGAACTAGCGGGCCCGGGGAGCTGTTTTTT.

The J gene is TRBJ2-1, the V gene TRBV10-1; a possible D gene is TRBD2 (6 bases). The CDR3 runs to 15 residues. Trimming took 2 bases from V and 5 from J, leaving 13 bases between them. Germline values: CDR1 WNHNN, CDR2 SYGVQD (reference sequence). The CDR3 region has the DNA TGCGCCAGCAGTGAGGGGGAGGCCGATGACAATGAGCAGTTCTTC. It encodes CASSEGEADDNEQFF.

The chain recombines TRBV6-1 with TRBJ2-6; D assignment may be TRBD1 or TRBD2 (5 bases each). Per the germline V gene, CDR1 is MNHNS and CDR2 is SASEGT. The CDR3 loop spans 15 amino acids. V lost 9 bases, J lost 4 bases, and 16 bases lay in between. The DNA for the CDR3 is TGTGCCAGTGGGACGTTTGAGGCAGGGGCCAACGTCCTGACTTTC. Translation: CASGTFEAGANVLTF.

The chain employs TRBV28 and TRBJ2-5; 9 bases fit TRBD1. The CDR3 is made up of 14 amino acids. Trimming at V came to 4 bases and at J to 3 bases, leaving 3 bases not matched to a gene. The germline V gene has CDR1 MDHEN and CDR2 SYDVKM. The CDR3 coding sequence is TGTGCCAGCAGTTCGTGGACAGGGGAAGAGACCCAGTACTTC. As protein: CASSSWTGEETQYF.

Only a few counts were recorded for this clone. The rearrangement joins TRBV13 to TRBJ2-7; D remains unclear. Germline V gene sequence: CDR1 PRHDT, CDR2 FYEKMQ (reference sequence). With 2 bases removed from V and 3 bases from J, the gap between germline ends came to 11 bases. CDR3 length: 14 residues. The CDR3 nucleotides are TGTGCCAGCAGCTTATCGCAGAAAAACTACGAGCAGTACTTC. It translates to CASSLSQKNYEQYF.

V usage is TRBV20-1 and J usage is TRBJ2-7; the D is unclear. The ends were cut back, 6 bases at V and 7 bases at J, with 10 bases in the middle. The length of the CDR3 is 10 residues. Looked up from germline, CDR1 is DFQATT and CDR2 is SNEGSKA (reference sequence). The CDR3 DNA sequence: TGCAGTGCGGACGGTGGAGAGCAGTACTTC. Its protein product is CSADGGEQYF.